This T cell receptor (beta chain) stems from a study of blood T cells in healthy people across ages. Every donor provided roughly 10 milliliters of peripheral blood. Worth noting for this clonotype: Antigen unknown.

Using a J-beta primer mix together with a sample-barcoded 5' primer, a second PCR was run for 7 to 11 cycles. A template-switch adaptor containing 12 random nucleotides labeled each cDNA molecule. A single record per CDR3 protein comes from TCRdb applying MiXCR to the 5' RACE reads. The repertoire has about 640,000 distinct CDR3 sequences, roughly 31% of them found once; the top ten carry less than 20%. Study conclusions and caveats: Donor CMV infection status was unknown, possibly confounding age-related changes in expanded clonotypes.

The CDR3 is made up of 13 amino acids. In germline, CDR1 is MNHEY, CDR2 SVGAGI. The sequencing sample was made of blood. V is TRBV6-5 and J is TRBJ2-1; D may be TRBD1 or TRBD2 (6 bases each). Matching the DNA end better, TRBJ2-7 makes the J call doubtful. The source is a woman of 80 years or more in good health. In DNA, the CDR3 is TGTGCCAGCAGGGAGGGGGTCCACAATGAGCAGTACTTC. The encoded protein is CASREGVHNEQYF.